Listed below are T cell receptor beta chains from one sample, sequenced in a study of tumor-infiltrating lymphocytes in localized non-small cell lung cancer. The protocol was immunoSEQ multiplex PCR, while the TCRdb copy is restricted to in-frame clones and leaves out a portion. The repertoire consists of about 12,000 clones, with roughly three quarters occurring once and the leading ten covering roughly a sixth. Sequencing input: uninvolved lung tissue not adjacent to the tumor. These receptors came from a human donor with non-small cell lung cancer. Both conserved end residues are trimmed from each CDR3.

j_call	v_call	cdr3_aa
TRBJ2-7	TRBV2	ASSEAGTDFTYEQY
TRBJ1-5	TRBV4-1	ASSHPTDGYNQPQH
TRBJ2-1	TRBV6-1	ASSEFRVGEQF
TRBJ1-1	TRBV19	ASRGGQGRTEAF
TRBJ1-5	TRBV18	ASSPRQGMEQPQH
TRBJ1-5	TRBV10-2	ASSFDPEMQPQH
TRBJ1-1	TRBV19	ASRLQPVTEAF
TRBJ1-5	TRBV6-5	ASSLRRAQPQH
TRBJ2-6	TRBV29-1	SVEKVAGANVLT
TRBJ2-5	TRBV2	ASSVRSPQETQY
TRBJ2-7	TRBV9	ASSPGLAGPSTYEQY
TRBJ2-5	TRBV7-9	ASSLQTGGAGTQY
TRBJ2-7	TRBV6-1	ASSEGMGYEQY
TRBJ1-5	TRBV30	AWSSPGNQPQH
TRBJ1-6	TRBV2	ASRPADRALH
TRBJ2-3	TRBV18	ASSPGTGLDTQY
TRBJ2-5	TRBV11-2	ASSPTGTRGETQY
TRBJ1-2	TRBV10-2	ASSDVYGYT
TRBJ2-2	TRBV13	ASSPRDRGRGTGELF
TRBJ2-5	TRBV7-9	AAPSASQETQY
TRBJ1-4	TRBV6-5	ASSYRHVATNEKLF
TRBJ2-1	TRBV9	ASSVVGNYNEQF
TRBJ1-5	TRBV7-6	ASSLFRQASPQH
TRBJ1-2	TRBV7-2	ASSSSTGAGYT
TRBJ1-1	TRBV7-9	ASSRGGGPLMNTEAF
TRBJ1-1	TRBV27	ASRAVQSEAF
TRBJ1-4	TRBV6-6	ASSYSPRTGEKLF
TRBJ2-7	TRBV27	ASTPPYEQY
TRBJ2-3	TRBV30	AWKGSGRAQGDTQY
TRBJ1-2	TRBV6-5	ASSYDGLLANYGYT
TRBJ2-7	TRBV7-2	ASSFTVFYEQY
TRBJ2-2	TRBV10-3	AISEGGELF
TRBJ2-7	TRBV27	ASSFRYRVAYEQY
TRBJ2-1	TRBV9	ASSVGGEAYNEQF
TRBJ1-2	TRBV6-5	ASSTDFWRRDLYT
TRBJ2-3	TRBV2	ASSEGLAGESDTQY
TRBJ1-1	TRBV27	ASSLGREKAF
TRBJ1-1	TRBV6-1	ASSEAGTSNTEAF
TRBJ1-1	TRBV5-1	ASSLQGTGEGAF
TRBJ1-5	TRBV7-2	ASSFSFSQPQH
TRBJ2-2	TRBV28	ASSKDGFRELF
TRBJ2-1	TRBV28	ASKGLAGDSYNEQF
TRBJ2-3	TRBV6-5	ASSYGPGGTDTQY
TRBJ2-2	TRBV7-9	ASSSLAGGTGELF
TRBJ2-1	TRBV15	ATSRETGGTYEQF
TRBJ1-2	TRBV6-1	ASSDNLGQTAYGYT
TRBJ1-5	TRBV30	AWSASGASNQPQH
TRBJ2-7	TRBV5-1	ASSTAPSGPLSYEQY
TRBJ2-1	TRBV4-2	ASSQVTQGTGGSYNEQF
TRBJ2-7	TRBV11-3	ASSYGPSYEQY
TRBJ2-7	TRBV7-3	ASSLAPGQVYEQY
TRBJ2-7	TRBV29-1	SAGKGGNEQY
TRBJ1-2	TRBV30	AWTWTGLYGYT
TRBJ2-5	TRBV5-6	ASSWGKWTQY
TRBJ2-5	TRBV7-7	ASSVGQDGETQY
TRBJ1-1	TRBV7-9	ASSLTGNTEAF
TRBJ2-7	TRBV2	ASNPPLGGSYEQY